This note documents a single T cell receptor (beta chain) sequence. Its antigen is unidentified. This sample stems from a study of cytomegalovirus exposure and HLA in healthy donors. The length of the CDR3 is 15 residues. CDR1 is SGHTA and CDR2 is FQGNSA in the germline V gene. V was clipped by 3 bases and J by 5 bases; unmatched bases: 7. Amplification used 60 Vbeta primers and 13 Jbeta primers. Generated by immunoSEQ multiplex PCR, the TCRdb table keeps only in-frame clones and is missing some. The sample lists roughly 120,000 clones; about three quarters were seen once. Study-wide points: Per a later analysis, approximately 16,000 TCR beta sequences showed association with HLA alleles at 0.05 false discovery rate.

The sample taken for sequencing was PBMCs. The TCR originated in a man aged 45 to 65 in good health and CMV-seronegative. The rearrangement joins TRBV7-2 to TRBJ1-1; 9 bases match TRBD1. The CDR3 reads CASSFPTGGWTEAFF. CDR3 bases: TGTGCCAGCAGCTTTCCAACAGGGGGCTGGACTGAAGCTTTCTTT.